The clone carrying this TCR beta chain was observed at least ten times. Its antigen is unknown. Per germline, CDR1 MNHEY and CDR2 SMNVEV (reference sequence). With 0 bases clipped from V and 5 bases from J, the junction kept 3 bases outside the gene matches. The CDR3 is made up of 15 amino acids. The sample belongs to a study of T cells in Graves' hyperthyroidism and ophthalmopathy. Study outcomes and limitations: Most thyroid clonotypes expanded above 0.001 were also detected in blood. The model's output predicted ophthalmopathy at a median of about 5.9 months prior to onset.

Using RNA transcripts as the source, TCR beta CDR3 regions were amplified. An initial round of RT-PCR targeting the TCR CDR3 relied on the HTBI primer set. TCRdb re-called the multiplex PCR reads through MiXCR, storing one row per CDR3 protein. The data hold approximately 260,000 distinct CDR3 sequences, with about 16% observed a single time. Lactation, pregnancy, other autoimmune disease or uncontrolled infection led to exclusion of patients. The sample was blood. The rearrangement joins TRBV27 to TRBJ2-5; 10 bases map to TRBD1. The receptor was derived from a woman aged 45-60 years with Graves' hyperthyroidism that later progressed to Graves' ophthalmopathy. CDR3 protein: CASSLSTGGMETQYF. CDR3 sequence (DNA): TGTGCCAGCAGTTTATCGACAGGGGGCATGGAGACCCAGTACTTC.